This TCR beta chain was obtained from a study of cytomegalovirus exposure and HLA in healthy donors. With V trimmed by 4 bases and J by 2 bases, 7 bases remained unmatched. The CDR3 runs to 16 residues. Germline assignment: CDR1 SGHAT and CDR2 FQNNGV. PCR was performed using 60 Vbeta and 13 Jbeta primers. Authors' processing steps: Among the unique TCR beta chains that a later analysis counted, roughly 80 million in all, roughly 11 million were shared. Sequencing used immunoSEQ multiplex PCR; TCRdb keeps in-frame clones, though not all of them. V, J and clone size are those of that table, while D and trimming were read from the DNA. The sample records 95,000 to 100,000 clones, approximately 74% being singletons.

Sequenced material: PBMCs. The source of this sequence is a woman aged 40 to 55 in good health and CMV-seronegative. The chain joins TRBV11-2 to TRBJ2-7; 11 bases match TRBD2. CDR3: CASSSPLAGGTYEQYF. In nucleotides, the CDR3 is TGTGCCAGCAGCTCCCCCCTAGCGGGGGGCACCTACGAGCAGTACTTC.